This T cell receptor beta chain was profiled in a study of CD8 T cells in Susac syndrome. Study outcomes and limitations: In its TCR sequencing and HLA analysis, the study acknowledged that the number of individuals was relatively small.

The patients serving as multiple sclerosis controls were treatment-naive. They had stable or active relapsing-remitting disease and fulfilled revised McDonald criteria. Worth noting for this clonotype: Its antigen is as yet unknown.

The V gene lost 5 bases and the J gene lost 0 bases, with 13 bases spanning the gap. The CDR3 totals 16 residues. Looked up from germline, CDR1 is SNHLY and CDR2 is FYNNEI. Roughly 0.45 to 1 ug RNA was reverse transcribed with random hexamers. Amplification of the TCR beta CDR3 was carried out by immunoSEQ multiplex PCR, which spanned a total of 54 Vbeta and 13 Jbeta segments. Via MiXCR, TCRdb re-called the immunoSEQ multiplex PCR reads, giving one row per CDR3 protein. The table records 300,000 to 350,000 distinct CDR3 sequences, 92% of them present only once. The TCR sequence derives from a human donor with multiple sclerosis. Sequenced material: CD4+ T cells from PBMCs. The genes are TRBV2 and TRBJ2-2; D is perhaps TRBD1 or TRBD2 (5 bases each). This CDR3 is CASSSRDPANTGELFF. DNA of the CDR3: TGTGCCAGCAGTTCCCGGGACCCCGCGAACACCGGGGAGCTGTTTTTT.